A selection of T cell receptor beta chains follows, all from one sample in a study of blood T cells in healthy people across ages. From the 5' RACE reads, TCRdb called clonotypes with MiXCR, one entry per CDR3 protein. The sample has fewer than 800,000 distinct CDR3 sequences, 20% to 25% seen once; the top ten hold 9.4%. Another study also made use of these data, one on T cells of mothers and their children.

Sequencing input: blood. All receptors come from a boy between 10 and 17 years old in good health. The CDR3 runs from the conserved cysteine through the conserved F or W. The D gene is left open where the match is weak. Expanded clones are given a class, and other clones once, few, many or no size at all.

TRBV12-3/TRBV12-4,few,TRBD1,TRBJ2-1,CASSFWGTGVFNEQFF
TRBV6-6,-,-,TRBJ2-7,CATSGGGRQYF
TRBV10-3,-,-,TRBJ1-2,CAIPTGIQGDGYTF
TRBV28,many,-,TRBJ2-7,CASSQDTYEQYF
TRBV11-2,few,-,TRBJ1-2,CASSKQVPKDGYTF
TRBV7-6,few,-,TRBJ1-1,CASMGGNTEAFF
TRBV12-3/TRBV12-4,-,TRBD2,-,CASRPGTSGKGGLEQFF
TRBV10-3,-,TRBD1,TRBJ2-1,CASLKRQGSSYNEQFF
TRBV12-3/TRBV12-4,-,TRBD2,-,CASSLLGLGGPSYEQYF
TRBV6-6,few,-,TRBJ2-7,CASSGGRESSYEQYF
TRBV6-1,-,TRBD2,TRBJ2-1,CASYLGGLAGDNEQFF
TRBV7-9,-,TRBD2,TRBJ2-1,CASSLPLAGDEQFF
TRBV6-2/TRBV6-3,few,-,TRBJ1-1,CASSYPGWNTEAFF
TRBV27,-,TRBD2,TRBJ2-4,CASSSLAEVAKNIQYF
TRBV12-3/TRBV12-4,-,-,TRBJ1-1,CAGRLVSPEAFF
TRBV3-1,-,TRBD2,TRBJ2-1,CASSQDGRVNNEQFF
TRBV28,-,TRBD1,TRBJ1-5,CASSFAGGWDQPQHF
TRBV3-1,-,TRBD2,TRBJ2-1,CASSTHRLAGGLEQFF
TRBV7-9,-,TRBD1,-,CASSPSRGPQETQYF
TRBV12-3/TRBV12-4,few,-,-,CASSTAINEQFF
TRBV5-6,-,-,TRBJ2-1,CASSIAGLYNEQFF
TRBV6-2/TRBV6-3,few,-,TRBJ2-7,CASSRQSFVVEQYF
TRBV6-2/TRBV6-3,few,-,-,CASSYGRWIEQYF
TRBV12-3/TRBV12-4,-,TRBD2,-,CASSFILAGWETQYF
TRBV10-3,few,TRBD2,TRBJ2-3,CAIGREGSTDTQYF
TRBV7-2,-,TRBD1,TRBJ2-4,CASSLAGTVVNIQYF
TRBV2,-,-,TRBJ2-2,CASVGSLANTGELFF
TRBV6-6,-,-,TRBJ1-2,CASSPDSPNHYGYTF
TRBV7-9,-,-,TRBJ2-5,CASSPTVPETQYF
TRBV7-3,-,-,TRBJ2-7,CASSPNYDYEQYF
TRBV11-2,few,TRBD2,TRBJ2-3,CASSSSGESTDTQYF
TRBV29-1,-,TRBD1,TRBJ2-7,CSVAETGGLYEQYF
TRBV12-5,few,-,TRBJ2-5,CASGLVAEQETQYF
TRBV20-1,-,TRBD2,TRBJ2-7,CSARRTRASYEQYF
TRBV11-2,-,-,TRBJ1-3,CASSPFPEISGNTIYF
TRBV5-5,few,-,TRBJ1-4,CASSPDGYEKLFF
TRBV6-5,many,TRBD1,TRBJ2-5,CASSRDRDETQYF
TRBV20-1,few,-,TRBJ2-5,CSASGQQETQYF
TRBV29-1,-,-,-,CSVDFGGLPSNEQFF
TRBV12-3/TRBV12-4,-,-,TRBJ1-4,CASSLGVGVVEKLFF
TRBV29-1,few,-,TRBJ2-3,CSCWTSGYTDTQYF
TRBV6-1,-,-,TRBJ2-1,CASSVLDEYEQFF